This T cell receptor (beta chain) stems from a study of T cells in narcolepsy. Overall study findings and caveats: Same-patient CSF and blood CD4+ T cell clonotypes included HCRT-specific and TRIB2-specific autoreactive ones. In some patient and control memory CD4+ samples, autoreactive clones were absent.

Germline CDR1 SEHNR, CDR2 FQNEAQ (reference sequence). The CDR3 is made up of 14 amino acids. As concerns this clone: The antigen remains undetermined. At one boundary the junction diverges from the germline segment, which might be a read error.

Using immunoSEQ multiplex PCR, the repertoire was profiled, and TCRdb retains in-frame clones only, with some absent. The sample includes roughly 20,000 clones, around 80% seen only once; the top ten take around 4.2%. Sequencing was done on a sample of memory (CD45RA-) CD4+ T cells from blood. The clonotype was recovered from a human donor in good health. The J gene is TRBJ2-5, the V gene TRBV7-9, with a weak D call TRBD1 (6 bases). CDR3 loop: CASSSTGIQEIQYF. The CDR3, as DNA: TGTGCCAGCAGCTCAACAGGGATCCAAGAGATCCAGTACTTC.